The 3 T cell receptor beta chains below all came from one sample that was sequenced in a study of control samples from healthy donors and cancer patients. Measured with immunoSEQ multiplex PCR; TCRdb has only the in-frame clones, and not every one. The data contain 200,000 to 250,000 clones, around 94% of them singletons. The sequenced sample was blood. The receptors stem from a man aged 50-59 years in good health.

The chain recombines TRBV3-1 (or the pseudogene TRBV3-2) with TRBJ1-4; D call uncertain. Germline CDR1 is LGHDT and CDR2 is YNNKEL (reference sequence). CDR3 size: 15 residues. Trimming took off 2 bases at V and 0 bases at J, with 7 bases between the two ends. Written as DNA, the CDR3 is TGTGCCAGCAGCCAAAGGCAGGCAACTAATGAAAAACTGTTTTTT. Amino acid sequence: CASSQRQATNEKLFF.

The table lists this clone with a count of one. The chain employs TRBV19 and TRBJ1-6, with a weak D call TRBD1 (6 bases). The V end lost 6 bases, the J end lost 7 bases, and 10 bases lay between the germline ends. This CDR3 is built from 13 residues. The germline V gene encodes CDR1 LNHDA and CDR2 SQIVND (reference sequence). DNA of the CDR3: TGTGCCAGTAGACAGGGTGAGAATTCACCCCTCCACTTT. Translation gives CASRQGENSPLHF.

The V call is TRBV6-6, the J call TRBJ1-4; 8 nucleotides align to TRBD1. The trim removed 8 bases at V and 3 bases at J, leaving 8 bases unmatched. CDR1 and CDR2 (germline): MNHNY, SVGAGI (reference sequence). The CDR3 sequence is 15 residues long. The CDR3 loop is CASPVRDRPNEKLFF. DNA of the CDR3: TGTGCCAGCCCCGTTAGGGACAGGCCTAATGAAAAACTGTTTTTT.